The 31 T cell receptor beta chains reported below all come from one sample, sequenced in a study of radiation and T cells in renal cell carcinoma. Specified time point: blood 4 weeks post-SBRT, at nephrectomy. Treatment meaning: 15 Gy SBRT to primary tumor, nephrectomy 4 weeks later. Produced via immunoSEQ multiplex PCR; TCRdb's table is partial and in-frame only. The repertoire includes around 64,000 clones, 60% to 85% of them detected once, and 6.5% to 7.5% sits in the top ten. This specimen was blood, taken from a patient whose treatment included radiotherapy and nephrectomy. The receptors come from a man between 60 and 70 years old with renal cell carcinoma.

This rearrangement joins TRBV7-9 to TRBJ2-7, with 8 bases matching TRBD1. CDR1 is SEHNR, CDR2 FQNEAQ, per germline (reference sequence). The CDR3 has 15 residues. J was trimmed by 4 bases and V by 3 bases; bases with no gene match: 8. The CDR3 nucleotides are TGTGCCAGCAGCTTGTGGCAGGGGGCAACTTACGAGCAGTACTTC. Encoded protein: CASSLWQGATYEQYF.

This chain joins TRBV18 and TRBJ1-1, with D hard to call. The CDR3 is 14 residues long. V gave up 0 bases and J gave up 2 bases, with 7 bases separating them. CDR1 KGHSH and CDR2 LQKENI come from the germline V gene. CDR3 nucleotides: TGTGCCAGCTCACCACCGGTAACTAACACTGAAGCTTTCTTT. It codes for CASSPPVTNTEAFF.

V is TRBV2 and J is TRBJ1-2, with D possibly matching TRBD1 (6 bases). Deletions cut 3 bases from V and 8 bases from J, with 16 bases between. Germline-derived CDR1 and CDR2 are SNHLY and FYNNEI. The CDR3 has 14 residues. The CDR3 loop reads CASSENNRVSGYTF. The CDR3 coding sequence is TGTGCCAGCAGTGAGAACAACAGGGTGTCGGGCTACACCTTC.

The V and J genes are TRBV25-1 and TRBJ2-7, with D uncertain. The V end was cut by 5 bases, the J end by 2 bases, with 10 bases between. Germline V gives CDR1 MGHDK, CDR2 SYGVNS. This CDR3 contains 13 residues. CDR3 protein: CASSPAGTYEQYF. The CDR3, as DNA: TGTGCCAGCAGTCCGGCAGGAACCTACGAGCAGTACTTC.

This chain joins TRBV15 and TRBJ2-7; D ambiguous. This CDR3 has 14 amino acids. V was shortened by 5 bases and J by 1 base, with 12 bases between the two germline ends. Germline V gives CDR1 LNHNV, CDR2 YYDKDF (reference sequence). The CDR3 loop reads CATSDPTVSYEQYF. CDR3 nucleotide sequence: TGTGCCACCAGCGATCCCACCGTGTCCTACGAGCAGTACTTC.

V is TRBV18 and J is TRBJ2-2; no reliable D call. Per the germline V gene, CDR1 is KGHSH and CDR2 is LQKENI. The CDR3 runs to 14 residues. Between the trimmed V and J ends, which lost 2 bases and 7 bases, there was a span of 11 bases. The CDR3 bases are TGTGCCAGCTCACCAGAAGGGTCTAACGGGGAGCTGTTTTTT. This gives the protein CASSPEGSNGELFF.

This chain links TRBV7-2 with TRBJ2-2; D possibly corresponds to TRBD1 (5 bases). Germline loops: CDR1 SGHTA, CDR2 FQGNSA. V was cut by 2 bases and J by 1 base, with 8 bases left in between. The CDR3 contains 15 residues. The CDR3: CASSLSDRNTGELFF. CDR3 sequence (DNA): TGTGCCAGCAGCTTAAGTGACAGGAACACCGGGGAGCTGTTTTTT.

This clone has a single count. This chain links TRBV4-1 with TRBJ1-1, with D unresolved. This CDR3 has 18 residues. V was pared by 0 bases and J by 1 base, with 18 bases between. The germline V gene has CDR1 MGHRA and CDR2 YSYEKL. For the CDR3, the DNA is TGCGCCAGCAGCCAAGATGAATATAAGGTAACGAAGAACACTGAAGCTTTCTTT. Its translation is CASSQDEYKVTKNTEAFF.

The rearrangement joins TRBV25-1 to TRBJ2-2; 7 bases fit TRBD1. The CDR3 runs 16 residues. CDR1 is MGHDK and CDR2 is SYGVNS in the germline V gene. Trimming removed 4 bases from V and 1 base from J; junction bases left unmatched: 6. CDR3 protein: CASSVAGTVNTGELFF. CDR3 DNA sequence: TGTGCCAGCAGTGTAGCCGGGACAGTGAACACCGGGGAGCTGTTTTTT.

The V call is TRBV27, the J call TRBJ2-6; 9 bases map to TRBD1. The V and J ends lost 6 bases and 0 bases, in that order; junction bases with no gene match: 3. Germline CDR1 MNHEY, CDR2 SMNVEV (reference sequence). The CDR3 contains 16 residues. CDR3 residues: CASSPTGGSGANVLTF. CDR3 in DNA: TGTGCCAGCAGCCCGACAGGGGGCTCTGGGGCCAACGTCCTGACTTTC.

V is TRBV28 and J is TRBJ2-1, with unresolved D. Germline values: CDR1 MDHEN, CDR2 SYDVKM. The CDR3 has 11 amino acids. V dropped 6 bases and J dropped 9 bases, with 9 bases sitting between them. The DNA of the CDR3 is TGTGCCAGCAGCCTTAGGAGTGAGCAGTTCTTC. Its protein is CASSLRSEQFF.

The chain carries TRBV27 and TRBJ1-3, with TRBD1 matching over 7 bases. This CDR3 is 19 amino acids long. Trimming removed 0 bases from V and 4 bases from J; junction bases left unmatched: 15. Germline V gene sequence: CDR1 MNHEY, CDR2 SMNVEV (reference sequence). CDR3 region: CASSLSPLNRGRAGNTIYF. Written as DNA, the CDR3 is TGTGCCAGCAGTTTATCCCCCCTAAACAGGGGACGAGCGGGAAACACCATATATTTT.

This sequence joins TRBV14 and TRBJ1-3; D call uncertain. The germline CDR1 and CDR2 sequences are SGHDN and FVKESK. V was cut by 0 bases and J by 0 bases, with 12 bases left in between. The CDR3 sequence is 17 residues long. Here the CDR3 DNA reads TGTGCCAGCAGCCAAGACAGGACGTTCCTCTCTGGAAACACCATATATTTT. This gives the protein CASSQDRTFLSGNTIYF.

V and J are TRBV11-3 and TRBJ2-7, with a weak D call TRBD1 (6 bases). CDR1 is SGHNT and CDR2 is YENEEA in the germline V gene. This CDR3 is built from 17 residues. With 1 base removed from V and 5 bases from J, the gap between germline ends came to 21 bases. CDR3 sequence (DNA): TGTGCCAGCAGCTTAGCGACAGGCCCAGCCAGTTCACACGAGCAGTACGTC. Protein product: CASSLATGPASSHEQYV.

The CDR3 region is CSVGGGVVDQYF. DNA of the CDR3: TGCAGCGTGGGGGGAGGGGTCGTGGATCAGTACTTC. This chain connects TRBV29-1 to TRBJ2-7, with 7 nucleotides matching TRBD2. The CDR3 loop spans 12 amino acids. In germline, CDR1 is SQVTM, CDR2 ANQGSEA. Unmatched junction bases numbered 12, after V lost 6 bases and J lost 10 bases.

This sequence joins TRBV30 and TRBJ1-1; no reliable D call. CDR1 is GTSNPN, CDR2 SVGIG, per germline (reference sequence). Trimming removed 4 bases from V and 1 base from J, with 7 bases in between. This CDR3 region has 12 residues. CDR3 nucleotide sequence: TGTGCCTGGATGAGGCAGAACACTGAAGCTTTCTTT. This gives the protein CAWMRQNTEAFF.

This clone occurred a few times. The rearrangement uses TRBV5-8 and TRBJ2-5, with 9 bases fitting TRBD1. V lost 0 bases, J lost 0 bases, and 0 bases stayed unmatched. This CDR3 has 15 residues. Germline CDR1 is SGHTS and CDR2 is YDEGEE. The CDR3 sequence is CASSLGDRDQETQYF. DNA of the CDR3: TGTGCCAGCAGCTTGGGGGACAGGGACCAAGAGACCCAGTACTTC.

This chain joins TRBV19 and TRBJ1-1; D unclear. Per germline, CDR1 LNHDA and CDR2 SQIVND (reference sequence). With 7 bases removed from V and 0 bases from J, the gap between germline ends came to 15 bases. The CDR3 totals 15 residues. This CDR3 reads CASTQVISLNTEAFF. DNA for the CDR3: TGTGCCAGTACCCAGGTTATTAGTTTGAACACTGAAGCTTTCTTT.

The chain carries TRBV2 and TRBJ2-5; 13 nucleotides line up with TRBD2. CDR1 is SNHLY and CDR2 is FYNNEI in the germline V gene. V shed 1 base, J shed 4 bases, and the junction held 3 bases outside the gene matches. The CDR3 covers 16 residues. In nucleotides, the CDR3 is TGTGCCAGCAGTGAAGGACTAGCGGGGGGTGTAGAGACCCAGTACTTC. Its translation: CASSEGLAGGVETQYF.

The V gene is TRBV5-1, the J gene TRBJ1-1; D is unresolved. The CDR3 is 14 amino acids. Germline V gives CDR1 SGHRS, CDR2 YFSETQ. Trimming took off 0 bases at V and 4 bases at J, with 10 bases between the two ends. CDR3 amino acids: CASSLAFEATEAFF. CDR3 sequence (DNA): TGCGCCAGCAGCTTGGCTTTCGAGGCCACTGAAGCTTTCTTT. Complete variable domain (other parts from reference TRBV5-1 and TRBJ1-1): KAGVTQTPRYLIKTRGQQVTLSCSPISGHRSVSWYQQTPGQGLQFLFEYFSETQRNKGNFPGRFSGRQFSNSRSEMNVSTLELGDSALYLCASSLAFEATEAFFGQGTRLTVV.

J is TRBJ2-1 and V is TRBV5-1; TRBD2 agrees at 10 bases. Germline CDR1 and CDR2: SGHRS and YFSETQ. The CDR3 is 15 amino acids. The V and J ends lost 2 bases and 4 bases, in that order; junction bases with no gene match: 3. CDR3 in DNA: TGCGCCAGCAGCTTAACTAGCGGGGTGTACAATGAGCAGTTCTTC. Translating it yields CASSLTSGVYNEQFF.

The chain links TRBV4-3 to TRBJ2-2; possible D gene TRBD1, 6 bases. In germline, CDR1 is LGHNA, CDR2 YSLEER. CDR3 size: 16 residues. The germline V and J ends were trimmed by 6 bases and 1 base, with 15 bases remaining between them. In DNA form, the CDR3 reads TGCGCCAGCAGGAAAACGATGACAGGGAACACCGGGGAGCTGTTTTTT. It is translated as CASRKTMTGNTGELFF.

This rearrangement joins TRBV19 to TRBJ1-2; TRBD1 matches 7 bases. Trimming cost V 3 bases and J 5 bases; bases outside gene matches: 9. The CDR3 is 15 amino acids. Looked up from germline, CDR1 is LNHDA and CDR2 is SQIVND (reference sequence). CDR3 residues: CASSILTGVSYGYTF. DNA for the CDR3: TGTGCCAGTAGTATTCTTACAGGGGTATCGTATGGCTACACCTTC.

This chain uses TRBV10-1 with TRBJ2-1; 8 nucleotides match TRBD2. This CDR3 comprises 15 residues. The germline gives CDR1 WNHNN, CDR2 SYGVQD (reference sequence). Trimming at V came to 9 bases and at J to 8 bases, leaving 15 bases not matched to a gene. The CDR3 DNA follows: TGCGCCAGACCTCACCCCGGGACTAGTTCCGATGAGCAGTTCTTC. Protein sequence: CARPHPGTSSDEQFF.

The gene calls are TRBV5-1 and TRBJ1-3, with D perhaps matching TRBD1 (5 bases). The J call may be wrong; the DNA end is better matched by TRBJ2-2. The CDR3 extends over 16 amino acids. Germline V lookup: CDR1 SGHRS, CDR2 YFSETQ. The DNA of the CDR3 is TGCGCCAGCAGCTTGGCCAGGCAGGGGAACACCGGGGAGCTGTTTTTT. This codes for CASSLARQGNTGELFF.

CDR3 in DNA: TGTGCCAGCAGCTTAGGTCCAGAAACGAGGGGTGAAAAACTGTTTTTT. Translated: CASSLGPETRGEKLFF. The V gene is TRBV11-2, the J gene TRBJ1-4, with a tentative D call TRBD1 (5 bases). The germline V gene encodes CDR1 SGHAT and CDR2 FQNNGV. The CDR3 has 16 residues. The V end lost 1 base, the J end lost 7 bases, and 16 bases lay between the germline ends.

The CDR3 protein is CASSQDRATRSYGYTF. The CDR3 DNA reads as TGCGCCAGCAGCCAAGATCGGGCAACTCGAAGCTATGGCTACACCTTC. This sequence joins TRBV4-3 and TRBJ1-2; D is uncertain. The ends were cut back, 0 bases at V and 4 bases at J, with 15 bases in the middle. The CDR3 runs 16 residues. Germline CDR1 reads LGHNA; CDR2 reads YSLEER.

The chain links TRBV6-1 to TRBJ2-2; D may be TRBD1 (6 bases). The length of the CDR3 is 15 residues. Deletions cut 6 bases from V and 7 bases from J, with 18 bases between. From germline, CDR1 is MNHNS and CDR2 SASEGT. The CDR3 coding sequence is TGTGCCAGCAGGATGGGGCAGGGGCTGGACGGGGAGCTGTTTTTT. Its translation: CASRMGQGLDGELFF.

The genes are TRBV4-2 and TRBJ1-2; 7 nucleotides line up with TRBD1. Unmatched junction bases numbered 7, after V lost 2 bases and J lost 4 bases. The CDR3 is 15 residues long. CDR1 is LGHNA, CDR2 YNFKEQ, per germline. In DNA form, the CDR3 reads TGTGCCAGCAGCCAATGGGGACAGTCGGGCTATGGCTACACCTTC. Its translation is CASSQWGQSGYGYTF.

This clone was counted once. The V call is TRBV9, the J call TRBJ2-5, with 13 bases identical to TRBD2. V was pared by 0 bases and J by 4 bases, with 6 bases of the junction left unmatched. In germline, CDR1 is SGDLS, CDR2 YYNGEE. The CDR3 is 17 amino acids. In DNA form, the CDR3 reads TGTGCCAGCAGCGTAGGGACTAGCGGGAGAATTCGAGAGACCCAGTACTTC. Translating it yields CASSVGTSGRIRETQYF.

The rearrangement joins TRBV7-2 to TRBJ2-2; TRBD1 matches at 9 bases. CDR3 length: 15 residues. Per germline, CDR1 SGHTA and CDR2 FQGNSA. Losses at the gene ends were 5 bases for V and 5 bases for J; bases not matched to a gene: 6. The CDR3 DNA follows: TGTGCCAGCAGCCCAAACAGGGGGCTTACCGGGGAGCTGTTTTTT. Translated: CASSPNRGLTGELFF.